The rows below give T cell receptor beta chains drawn from one sample of a study of T cell repertoires in cytomegalovirus infection. TCRdb itself ran the reads through MiXCR, one entry per CDR3 protein. The data contain some 450,000 distinct CDR3 sequences, 31% of them seen just once; the ten biggest clones take up roughly 15%. Sequencing was carried out using PBMCs. The receptors come from a human donor in good health (CMV status not recorded). Some clones in this sample may be carry-over from other donors' samples. CDR3s include the opening cysteine and the closing phenylalanine or tryptophan.

TRBJ2-5 | TRBV12-3/TRBV12-4 | CASSPGWGAQYF
TRBJ2-4 | TRBV7-9 | CASSSTVGGDIQYF
TRBJ2-2 | TRBV19 | CASSIYTGELFF
TRBJ1-1 | TRBV28 | CASSSTGGGAFF
TRBJ2-6 | TRBV6-2/TRBV6-3 | CASSPPMGSGANVLTF
TRBJ2-7 | TRBV6-2/TRBV6-3 | CASTLLRDGGPEQYF
TRBJ2-1 | TRBV14 | CASSQVNEHFF
TRBJ1-1 | TRBV7-9 | CDSSLGGGLNTEAFF
TRBJ2-7 | TRBV6-1 | CASSPAYEHYF
TRBJ2-7 | TRBV7-8 | CASSIDPDYEQYF
TRBJ2-7 | TRBV12-3/TRBV12-4 | CASSLAAGEPYEQYF
TRBJ1-4 | TRBV12-3/TRBV12-4 | CASSYVGEKLFF
TRBJ2-3 | TRBV20-1 | CSATRTGRGTDTQYF
TRBJ1-2 | TRBV19 | CASSTPTGPYGYTF
TRBJ2-7 | TRBV7-6 | CASSPTGSSGGPLYEQYF
TRBJ2-3 | TRBV7-6 | CASSLLAGGPDTQYF
TRBJ2-6 | TRBV29-1 | CSVETGGANVLTF